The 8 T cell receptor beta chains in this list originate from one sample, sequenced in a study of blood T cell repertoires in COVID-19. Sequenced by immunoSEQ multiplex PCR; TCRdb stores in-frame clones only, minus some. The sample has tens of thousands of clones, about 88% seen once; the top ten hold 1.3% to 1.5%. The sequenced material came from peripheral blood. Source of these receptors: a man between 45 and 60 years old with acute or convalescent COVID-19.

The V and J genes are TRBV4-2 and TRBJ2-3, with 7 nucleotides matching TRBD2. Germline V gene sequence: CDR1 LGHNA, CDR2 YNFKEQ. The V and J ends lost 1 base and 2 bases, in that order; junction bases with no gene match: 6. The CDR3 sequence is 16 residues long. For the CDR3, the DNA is TGTGCCAGCAGCCAAGTCCCTAGCGGAACCACAGATACGCAGTATTTT. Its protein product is CASSQVPSGTTDTQYF.

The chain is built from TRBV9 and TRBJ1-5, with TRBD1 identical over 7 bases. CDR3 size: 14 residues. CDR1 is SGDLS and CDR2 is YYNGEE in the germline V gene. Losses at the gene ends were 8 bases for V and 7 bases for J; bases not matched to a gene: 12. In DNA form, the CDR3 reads TGTGCCAGGCCCGGGACAGAACTTTTACAGCCCCAGCATTTT. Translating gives CARPGTELLQPQHF.

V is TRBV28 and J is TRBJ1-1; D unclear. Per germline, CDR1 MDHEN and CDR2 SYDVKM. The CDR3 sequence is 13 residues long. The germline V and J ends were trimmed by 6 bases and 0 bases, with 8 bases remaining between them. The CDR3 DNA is TGTGCCAGCAGCCTCTCAGTGAACACTGAAGCTTTCTTT. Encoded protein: CASSLSVNTEAFF.

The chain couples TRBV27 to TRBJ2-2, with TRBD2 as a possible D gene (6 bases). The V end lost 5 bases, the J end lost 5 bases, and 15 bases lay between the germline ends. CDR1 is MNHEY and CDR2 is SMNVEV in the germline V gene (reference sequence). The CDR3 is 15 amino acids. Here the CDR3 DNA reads TGTGCCAGCAGTCAGGGACTTCGATTGACCGGGGAGCTGTTTTTT. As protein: CASSQGLRLTGELFF.

The CDR3 DNA reads as TGTGCCAGCAGTTTAGTACTAGCAAGTGAGCAGTTCTTC. It is translated as CASSLVLASEQFF. The V call is TRBV27, the J call TRBJ2-1; maybe TRBD2 (6 bases). In germline, CDR1 is MNHEY, CDR2 SMNVEV (reference sequence). V was trimmed by 2 bases and J by 9 bases, leaving 11 bases between them. The CDR3 has 13 residues.

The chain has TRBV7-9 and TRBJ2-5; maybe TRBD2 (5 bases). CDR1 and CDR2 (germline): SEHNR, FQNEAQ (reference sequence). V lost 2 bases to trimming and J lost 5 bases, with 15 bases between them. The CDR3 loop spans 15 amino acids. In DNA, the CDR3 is TGTGCCAGCAGCTTACCCCGCCTAGCCAGTGAGACCCAGTACTTC. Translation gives CASSLPRLASETQYF.

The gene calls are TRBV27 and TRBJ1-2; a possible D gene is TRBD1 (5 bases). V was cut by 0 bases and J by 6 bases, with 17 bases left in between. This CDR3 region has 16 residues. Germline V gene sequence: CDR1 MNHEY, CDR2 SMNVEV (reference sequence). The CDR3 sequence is CASSLSWAGSVHGYTF. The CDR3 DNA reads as TGTGCCAGCAGTTTATCGTGGGCAGGGTCGGTGCATGGCTACACCTTC.

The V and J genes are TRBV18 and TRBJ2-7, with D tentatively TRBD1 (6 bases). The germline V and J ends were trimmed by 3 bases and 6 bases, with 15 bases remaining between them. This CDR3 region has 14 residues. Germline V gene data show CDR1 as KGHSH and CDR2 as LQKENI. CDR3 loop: CASSPIARGAEQYV. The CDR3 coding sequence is TGTGCCAGCTCACCTATCGCCAGGGGTGCCGAGCAGTACGTC.